This T cell receptor (beta chain) was recovered during a study of radiotherapy plus CTLA-4 blockade in lung cancer. As for the study in general: Disease control reached over 30%, with objective responses in 15% to 20%. General study points: Among reported predictors of response, early blood T cell clone dynamics with interferon-beta performed best. Following radiotherapy plus ipilimumab, tumor-derived TCR clones expanded in the blood.

In the case of this clone: Its matching antigen is unknown.

Ipilimumab CTLA-4 blockade and focal radiation were given to patients with chemo-refractory metastatic non-small-cell lung cancer. Using immunoSEQ multiplex PCR, the repertoire was profiled, and TCRdb retains in-frame clones only, with some absent. The sample yields over 85,000 clones, approximately 75% seen once. V was cut by 6 bases and J by 5 bases, with 10 bases left in between. Germline V gives CDR1 DFQATT, CDR2 SNEGSKA (reference sequence). This CDR3 has 11 amino acids. This receptor was obtained from a human donor with non-small cell lung cancer who had a partial response to radiotherapy plus ipilimumab. Some clones in this sample may be carry-over from other donors' samples. Sequencing used peripheral blood, obtained from a patient treated with radiotherapy plus ipilimumab. The chain has TRBV20-1 and TRBJ1-2; no definite D call. CDR3 protein: CSAREMYGYTF. The CDR3 bases are TGCAGTGCCCGGGAGATGTATGGCTACACCTTC.